This T cell receptor beta chain was obtained from a study of regulatory T cells in long-lasting Graves disease. HTBI primers from iRepertoire and Arm-PCR of CDR3 regions yielded the TCR beta libraries. TCRdb recomputed calls from the multiplex PCR reads with MiXCR, one row per CDR3 protein. The sample comprises approximately 500,000 distinct CDR3 sequences, roughly 21% of which are singletons, and roughly 7% rests with the top ten. Time point indicated: persistent/refractory GD, antithyroid drugs over 5 years with positive TRAb. Preparation of the TCR library used RNA extracted from PBMCs. Germline values: CDR1 DFQATT, CDR2 SNEGSKA (reference sequence). J was trimmed by 10 bases and V by 5 bases; bases with no gene match: 12. The CDR3 runs to 15 residues. This clonotype was observed a handful of times.

The source is a female donor with Graves disease. Sequenced material: peripheral blood mononuclear cells (PBMCs), taken when the disease was refractory, from a patient treated with antithyroid drugs. The chain combines TRBV20-1 with TRBJ2-6, with TRBD1 matching over 9 bases. The CDR3 here is CSAPQSGQGMNVLTF. The CDR3 nucleotides read TGCAGTGCTCCTCAATCGGGACAGGGTATGAACGTCCTGACTTTC.